These 10 T cell receptor beta chains share one sample of origin, sequenced in a study of identical twins. TCRdb called the 5' RACE reads again in MiXCR, with one record for every CDR3 protein. The table shows under 900,000 distinct CDR3 sequences, with about 12% occurring only once. In addition, the sample was reused for a study of yellow fever vaccine responses in identical twins.

Sequencing was performed on PBMCs. These receptors came from a woman under 30 in good health.

V usage is TRBV21-1 and J usage is TRBJ2-7. TRBV21-1 is a listed pseudogene. This CDR3 comprises 12 residues. The CDR3 here is CASSKYKADQYF. In DNA, the CDR3 is TGTGCCAGCAGCAAATATAAGGCAGATCAGTACTTC.

This clonotype was recorded at least ten times. The rearrangement links TRBV20-1 to TRBJ2-4; 9 bases align to TRBD1. The junction had 7 bases not matched to a gene; V was cut back by 2 bases and J by 2 bases. Germline V CDR1 and CDR2: DFQATT, SNEGSKA (reference sequence). The CDR3 runs 16 residues. CDR3 sequence: CSARYWDRDSKNIQYF. DNA for the CDR3: TGCAGTGCTAGATACTGGGACAGGGATTCCAAAAACATTCAGTACTTC.

This chain uses TRBV20-1 with TRBJ2-5, with 9 nucleotides matching TRBD2. The CDR3 covers 13 residues. Unmatched junction bases numbered 3, after V lost 3 bases and J lost 4 bases. Germline values: CDR1 DFQATT, CDR2 SNEGSKA (reference sequence). The CDR3: CSASPAGGETQYF. Here the CDR3 DNA reads TGCAGTGCTAGTCCAGCGGGAGGAGAGACCCAGTACTTC.

This clonotype was seen many times. The V and J genes are TRBV12-3 or TRBV12-4 and TRBJ2-7, with D hard to call. There are 14 residues in the CDR3. V was trimmed by 1 base and J by 5 bases, leaving 12 bases between them. The CDR3: CASSLVSGENEQYF. CDR3 in DNA: TGTGCCAGCAGTTTAGTTTCTGGGGAAAACGAGCAGTACTTC.

At least ten counts were recorded for this clonotype. The germline gene is not matched at one end of the junction; a read error may be the cause. The rearrangement links TRBV4-1 to TRBJ1-1; 9 bases match TRBD1. This CDR3 spans 17 amino acids. Germline CDR1 MGHRA, CDR2 YSYEKL. CDR3 region: CASRQGQGTKRDTEAFF. The CDR3 DNA reads as TGCGCCAGCAGGCAAGGACAGGGGACGAAAAGGGACACTGAAGCTTTCTTT.

A few counts support this clonotype. The genes are TRBV27 and TRBJ2-3; D is perhaps TRBD1 (5 bases). This CDR3 contains 16 residues. Trimming cost V 2 bases and J 0 bases, with 12 bases left between them. CDR1 and CDR2 (germline): MNHEY, SMNVEV (reference sequence). CDR3 sequence reads: CASSLEAGPSTDTQYF. CDR3 sequence (DNA): TGTGCCAGCAGTTTAGAGGCAGGGCCAAGCACAGATACGCAGTATTTT.

The chain uses TRBV7-6 and TRBJ2-5; 7 nucleotides align to TRBD1. The V and J ends lost 6 bases and 4 bases, in that order; junction bases with no gene match: 5. This CDR3 region has 13 residues. Germline assignment: CDR1 SGHVS and CDR2 FNYEAQ. CDR3: CASSRGQSETQYF. The CDR3 DNA follows: TGTGCCAGCAGTAGGGGGCAATCAGAGACCCAGTACTTC.

This clonotype was recorded a few times. The genes are TRBV29-1 and TRBJ2-6; no clear D gene. The CDR3 covers 14 residues. Trimming removed 4 bases from V and 0 bases from J, with 7 bases in between. Germline lookup yields CDR1 SQVTM and CDR2 ANQGSEA. The CDR3 loop reads CSVVWLSGANVLTF. DNA of the CDR3: TGCAGCGTTGTGTGGCTCTCTGGGGCCAACGTCCTGACTTTC.

This clonotype was recorded at least ten times. The CDR3 DNA sequence: TGTGCCAGCAGTGAAGGGTTACTGAACACTGAAGCTTTCTTT. Its protein product is CASSEGLLNTEAFF. The chain couples TRBV6-1 to TRBJ1-1; D uncertain. Trimming shortened V by 1 base and J by 0 bases, and 6 bases separated the two germline ends. The germline V gene encodes CDR1 MNHNS and CDR2 SASEGT. The CDR3 has 14 amino acids.

The chain has TRBV20-1 and TRBJ2-1, with TRBD2 identical over 15 bases. The V and J ends lost 0 bases and 1 base, in that order; junction bases with no gene match: 7. This CDR3 is built from 19 residues. Germline values: CDR1 DFQATT, CDR2 SNEGSKA (reference sequence). The CDR3 loop reads CSARDGLAGGRVSYNEQFF. CDR3 bases: TGCAGTGCTAGAGATGGACTAGCGGGAGGGCGGGTGTCCTACAATGAGCAGTTCTTC.